Sequencing of this TCR beta chain was carried out in a study of CD8+ T cells in alopecia areata. The treatment is: oral pan-JAK inhibitor, 5-10 mg twice daily. In the case of this clone: The antigen is not known.

The CDR3 has 13 amino acids. The germline V gene encodes CDR1 SNHLY and CDR2 FYNNEI. The V end lost 8 bases, the J end lost 3 bases, and 14 bases lay between the germline ends. Notes on the study in general: Persistence of many expanded lesional clones was seen in scalp and blood during tofacitinib.

Once RNA had been extracted, it was reverse transcribed into cDNA to act as the sequencing template. The data were produced by immunoSEQ multiplex PCR, yet TCRdb's version contains in-frame clones alone and is incomplete. This sample has approximately 110,000 clones, with roughly 50% found just once. This TCR came from a human donor with alopecia areata. This rearrangement joins TRBV2 to TRBJ2-7, with a weak D call TRBD1 (5 bases). The starting material was CD8+ T cells sorted from blood, obtained at week 24, from a patient treated with tofacitinib. The CDR3 DNA sequence: TGTGCCAGCCTCACAGGTTTCCTCTACGAGCAGTACTTC. The encoded protein is CASLTGFLYEQYF.